Below are 31 T cell receptor beta chains sequenced from a single sample in a study of OX40 agonist ivuxolimab in advanced cancers. Libraries were prepared by immunoSEQ multiplex PCR; TCRdb keeps only in-frame clonotypes and omits some of them. The sample lists about 58,000 clones, about four fifths seen once, with roughly 3.2% in the top ten. Here the sequenced sample was CD4+ or CD8+ T cells sorted from blood, taken in a trial of the OX40 agonist ivuxolimab. These receptors all stem from an adult with an advanced solid tumor such as melanoma, head and neck, liver or kidney cancer.

The gene calls are TRBV4-3 and TRBJ2-7; 8 positions match TRBD1. The CDR3 totals 18 residues. The V gene end was trimmed by 0 bases and the J gene end by 2 bases; junction bases not matched to a gene: 12. Germline CDR1 LGHNA, CDR2 YSLEER. The CDR3 sequence: CASSQESGGASAPYEQYF. The CDR3 DNA reads as TGCGCCAGCAGCCAAGAATCAGGGGGCGCATCCGCCCCCTACGAGCAGTACTTC.

The chain combines TRBV28 with TRBJ2-3; 9 nucleotides match TRBD1. The V segment lost 5 bases and the J segment 5 bases; nucleotides outside the gene matches: 20. Germline CDR1 is MDHEN and CDR2 is SYDVKM. The CDR3 covers 19 residues. This CDR3 reads CASSGRGVTGGENRDTQYF. CDR3 coding DNA: TGTGCCAGCAGTGGGAGGGGGGTCACAGGGGGCGAAAATAGAGATACGCAGTATTTT.

J is TRBJ1-1 and V is TRBV10-3; D may be TRBD1 (5 bases). CDR1 and CDR2 (germline): ENHRY, SYGVKD. V shed 8 bases and J shed 3 bases, with 16 bases lying between them. CDR3 size: 14 residues. The CDR3 DNA reads as TGTGCCATCGTGAGGCAGGCGGGGGACACTGAAGCTTTCTTT. Translated: CAIVRQAGDTEAFF.

The V gene is TRBV18, the J gene TRBJ1-2; perhaps TRBD1 as D (6 bases). V lost 3 bases and J 2 bases, leaving 7 bases between the germline ends. The CDR3 has 13 residues. CDR1 and CDR2 from the germline V gene are KGHSH and LQKENI. Here the CDR3 reads CASSPGANYGYTF. CDR3 bases: TGTGCCAGCTCACCGGGGGCCAACTATGGCTACACCTTC. The variable domain in full, with the rest retrieved from reference TRBV18 and TRBJ1-2, is NAGVMQNPRHLVRRRGQEARLRCSPMKGHSHVYWYRQLPEEGLKFMVYLQKENIIDESGMPKERFSAEFPKEGPSILRIQQVVRGDSAAYFCASSPGANYGYTFGSGTRLTVV.

In this sample, this clone turned up a few times. This rearrangement joins TRBV6-1 to TRBJ1-5; TRBD1 matches at 7 bases. Germline CDR1 reads MNHNS; CDR2 reads SASEGT. The CDR3 sequence is 13 residues long. Trimming removed 6 bases from V and 5 bases from J; junction bases left unmatched: 4. CDR3 protein: CASSDRVYQPQHF. For the CDR3, the DNA is TGTGCCAGCAGCGACAGGGTTTATCAGCCCCAGCATTTT.

The CDR3 protein is CASSVEGFQETQYF. The CDR3 DNA sequence: TGTGCCAGCAGTGTCGAAGGGTTTCAAGAGACCCAGTACTTC. The chain joins TRBV2 to TRBJ2-5; D unclear. The CDR3 has 14 residues. Trimming cost V 4 bases and J 2 bases, with 11 bases left between them. Germline CDR1 reads SNHLY; CDR2 reads FYNNEI. The full variable domain, in which reference TRBV2 and TRBJ2-5 provide the parts outside the CDR3, is EPEVTQTPSHQVTQMGQEVILRCVPISNHLYFYWYRQILGQKVEFLVSFYNNEISEKSEIFDDQFSVERPDGSNFTLKIRSTKLEDSAMYFCASSVEGFQETQYFGPGTRLLVL.

This chain uses TRBV28 with TRBJ2-1, with 7 bases identical to TRBD1. V was clipped by 5 bases and J by 5 bases; unmatched bases: 6. Germline loops: CDR1 MDHEN, CDR2 SYDVKM. The CDR3 has 14 amino acids. CDR3 nucleotide sequence: TGTGCCAGCAGTAGACAGGGAAGGAACAATGAGCAGTTCTTC. Translation gives CASSRQGRNNEQFF.

This chain connects TRBV6-5 to TRBJ1-2, with TRBD1 matching over 12 bases. Germline V gene lookup returns CDR1 MNHEY and CDR2 SVGAGI. The CDR3 totals 14 residues. After removal of 8 bases from V and 7 bases from J, the junction contained 8 bases not matched to a gene. This CDR3 reads CASRLPGQGAGYTF. The CDR3 DNA is TGTGCCAGCCGCCTTCCGGGACAGGGGGCTGGCTACACCTTC.

V is TRBV5-4 and J is TRBJ2-7; 7 bases fit TRBD1. The CDR3 is 14 amino acids. The V segment lost 0 bases and the J segment 2 bases; nucleotides outside the gene matches: 2. In germline, CDR1 is SGHNT, CDR2 YYREEE (reference sequence). The CDR3 protein is CASSLDQGAYEQYF. In DNA form, the CDR3 reads TGTGCCAGCAGCTTGGACCAGGGGGCCTACGAGCAGTACTTC.

The CDR3 nucleotides read TGTGCCAGCAGTTACTCGAGTGAGCAGTTCTTC. Translation gives CASSYSSEQFF. This rearrangement joins TRBV6-5 to TRBJ2-1; D call uncertain. V dropped 0 bases and J dropped 9 bases, with 3 bases sitting between them. Looked up from germline, CDR1 is MNHEY and CDR2 is SVGAGI. The CDR3 covers 11 residues.

Only one count was recorded for this clone. This chain connects TRBV28 to TRBJ2-1; 8 bases align to TRBD1. This CDR3 is built from 15 residues. Germline-derived CDR1 and CDR2 are MDHEN and SYDVKM. The J segment lost 2 bases and the V segment lost 3 bases, leaving 3 bases of the junction unmatched. CDR3 region: CASSFIRGPYNEQFF. The CDR3 DNA sequence: TGTGCCAGCAGTTTTATCAGGGGGCCCTACAATGAGCAGTTCTTC.

The sample holds a few counts of this clone. The gene calls are TRBV6-5 and TRBJ2-7; possibly TRBD1 for D (6 bases). V was shortened by 6 bases and J by 5 bases, with 17 bases between the two germline ends. The CDR3 consists of 14 residues. The germline gives CDR1 MNHEY, CDR2 SVGAGI. CDR3 sequence (DNA): TGTGCCAGCAGGCGACAGGTCCGGAGTCACGAGCAGTACTTC. It encodes CASRRQVRSHEQYF.

The chain links TRBV10-3 to TRBJ1-2; tentative D call: TRBD1 (6 bases). The CDR3 extends over 15 amino acids. CDR1 and CDR2 from the germline V gene are ENHRY and SYGVKD. Trimming cost V 2 bases and J 1 base, with 11 bases left between them. CDR3 DNA: TGTGCCATCAGTGAGCTACAGGGCTATAACTATGGCTACACCTTC. It encodes CAISELQGYNYGYTF.

The chain recombines TRBV23-1 with TRBJ2-7, with D possibly matching TRBD1 (6 bases). TRBV23-1 is given ORF status, its function remaining uncertain. The CDR3 spans 12 residues. Trimming left V 5 bases short and J 4 bases short, with 9 bases between. The CDR3 DNA sequence: TGCGCCAGCAGTACAGGGCTTTACGAGCAGTACTTC. Protein sequence: CASSTGLYEQYF.

The chain carries TRBV6-6 and TRBJ2-7, with 7 bases lining up with TRBD1. The CDR3 runs to 13 residues. The V and J ends lost 8 bases and 7 bases, in that order; junction bases with no gene match: 11. Per germline, CDR1 MNHNY and CDR2 SVGAGI (reference sequence). CDR3 DNA sequence: TGTGCCAGCGGGCCGGACAGGAGCACGGAGCAGTACTTC. Encoded protein: CASGPDRSTEQYF.

This clone was seen only a few times. The CDR3, as DNA: TGTGCCAGCAGTAGCCGTACGCGAGGTATGAGAAGCCGGAACTACAATGAGCAGTTCTTC. Translated: CASSSRTRGMRSRNYNEQFF. The chain combines TRBV27 with TRBJ2-1; D uncertain. This CDR3 spans 20 amino acids. Trimming shortened V by 5 bases and J by 3 bases, and 29 bases separated the two germline ends. Germline V gene sequence: CDR1 MNHEY, CDR2 SMNVEV (reference sequence).

V usage is TRBV7-9 and J usage is TRBJ1-3, with TRBD1 as a possible D gene (5 bases). CDR1 is SEHNR and CDR2 is FQNEAQ in the germline V gene (reference sequence). The CDR3 has 15 residues. Trimming removed 0 bases at V and 0 bases at J, with 6 bases between. This chain's CDR3 is CASSLAGASGNTIYF. The CDR3 DNA sequence: TGTGCCAGCAGCTTAGCTGGGGCCTCTGGAAACACCATATATTTT.

This clone appeared once. The chain combines TRBV20-1 with TRBJ2-5; D unresolved. The CDR3 runs 9 residues. Germline V CDR1 and CDR2: DFQATT, SNEGSKA (reference sequence). V gave up 3 bases and J gave up 9 bases, with 5 bases separating them. The CDR3 DNA is TGCAGTGCTAGTAGATCCCAGTACTTC. Translation gives CSASRSQYF.

The rearrangement joins TRBV10-3 to TRBJ2-5, with TRBD1 as a possible D gene (7 bases). This CDR3 has 13 residues. Germline V CDR1 and CDR2: ENHRY, SYGVKD. The V end lost 11 bases, the J end lost 5 bases, and 18 bases lay between the germline ends. The CDR3 DNA is TGTGCCTCCTCACTAGCAGGGGGGGAGACCCAGTACTTC. Amino acids: CASSLAGGETQYF.

The CDR3 spells CASSLVGRVLAGGSNEQFF. In DNA form, the CDR3 reads TGTGCCAGCAGCTTAGTCGGAAGGGTACTAGCGGGGGGTTCCAATGAGCAGTTCTTC. The chain carries TRBV7-9 and TRBJ2-1, with TRBD2 matching over 12 bases. CDR3 length: 19 residues. CDR1 SEHNR and CDR2 FQNEAQ come from the germline V gene (reference sequence). V gave up 1 base and J gave up 6 bases; unmatched junction bases: 13.

V is TRBV2 and J is TRBJ2-3; no definite D call. Germline lookup yields CDR1 SNHLY and CDR2 FYNNEI. The CDR3 has 14 residues. V dropped 4 bases and J dropped 5 bases, with 13 bases sitting between them. CDR3 region: CASSGRQARDTQYF. CDR3 DNA sequence: TGTGCCAGCAGTGGAAGGCAGGCCAGAGATACGCAGTATTTT. The variable domain in full, with the rest retrieved from reference TRBV2 and TRBJ2-3, is EPEVTQTPSHQVTQMGQEVILRCVPISNHLYFYWYRQILGQKVEFLVSFYNNEISEKSEIFDDQFSVERPDGSNFTLKIRSTKLEDSAMYFCASSGRQARDTQYFGPGTRLTVL.

This chain uses TRBV5-6 with TRBJ1-5; D is uncertain. CDR1 SGHDT and CDR2 YYEEEE come from the germline V gene. This CDR3 has 14 amino acids. Trimming left V 1 base short and J 6 bases short, with 11 bases between. CDR3 sequence reads: CASSLWAGSQPQHF. CDR3 DNA sequence: TGTGCCAGCAGCTTGTGGGCCGGGTCTCAGCCCCAGCATTTT.

This chain connects TRBV5-1 to TRBJ2-2; no definite D call. Germline-derived CDR1 and CDR2 are SGHRS and YFSETQ. This CDR3 comprises 13 residues. V lost 7 bases to trimming and J lost 6 bases, with 13 bases between them. The CDR3: CASGPTDAGELFF. CDR3 DNA sequence: TGCGCCAGCGGACCCACCGACGCCGGGGAGCTGTTTTTT. Drawing the rest from reference TRBV5-1 and TRBJ2-2, the complete variable domain is KAGVTQTPRYLIKTRGQQVTLSCSPISGHRSVSWYQQTPGQGLQFLFEYFSETQRNKGNFPGRFSGRQFSNSRSEMNVSTLELGDSALYLCASGPTDAGELFFGEGSRLTVL.

A single count supports this clone. The V call is TRBV6-6, the J call TRBJ2-2, with D hard to call. V lost 2 bases and J lost 2, with 9 bases in between. Germline CDR1 reads MNHNY; CDR2 reads SVGAGI (reference sequence). CDR3 length: 15 residues. The CDR3 region has the DNA TGTGCCAGCAGTTACGACCCAATTAACACCGGGGAGCTGTTTTTT. Amino acids: CASSYDPINTGELFF.

The chain combines TRBV6-6 with TRBJ1-5; 7 positions agree with TRBD1. Per germline, CDR1 MNHNY and CDR2 SVGAGI (reference sequence). The J segment lost 5 bases and the V segment lost 8 bases, leaving 6 bases of the junction unmatched. The CDR3 extends over 13 amino acids. CDR3 sequence (DNA): TGTGCCAGCTTACGACAGGGCGATCAGCCCCAGCATTTT. It yields the protein CASLRQGDQPQHF.

The chain is built from TRBV29-1 and TRBJ1-1; D perhaps matches TRBD1 (6 bases). V was shortened by 7 bases and J by 11 bases, with 14 bases between the two germline ends. The CDR3 runs 10 residues. CDR1 and CDR2 (germline): SQVTM, ANQGSEA. The CDR3 here is CSGYREMAFF. The CDR3 DNA sequence: TGCAGCGGCTACAGGGAAATGGCTTTCTTT.

This clone appeared a few times. The V gene is TRBV6-5, the J gene TRBJ1-6, with unresolved D. CDR1 is MNHEY and CDR2 is SVGAGI in the germline V gene. The V end was cut by 2 bases, the J end by 7 bases, with 9 bases between. CDR3 length equals 14 residues. The DNA of the CDR3 is TGTGCCAGCAGTTACGGAGGGCCAAATTCACCCCTCCACTTT. It is translated as CASSYGGPNSPLHF.

The chain uses TRBV7-8 and TRBJ1-3; TRBD1 agrees at 10 bases. Germline V gene data show CDR1 as SGHVS and CDR2 as FQNEAQ. After removal of 5 bases from V and 0 bases from J, the junction contained 7 bases not matched to a gene. The CDR3 has 17 residues. CDR3 region: CASSRFDRGPSGNTIYF. CDR3 bases: TGTGCCAGCAGCCGTTTCGACAGGGGGCCCTCTGGAAACACCATATATTTT.

This sequence joins TRBV5-8 and TRBJ1-2; maybe TRBD1 (5 bases). This CDR3 contains 15 residues. The V gene lost 2 bases and the J gene lost 7 bases, with 18 bases spanning the gap. CDR1 is SGHTS, CDR2 YDEGEE, per germline. Here the CDR3 reads CASSFNFAGVIGYTF. DNA for the CDR3: TGTGCCAGCAGCTTTAATTTCGCGGGGGTTATTGGCTACACCTTC.

The chain uses TRBV21-1 and TRBJ1-6. TRBV21-1 is designated a pseudogene. This CDR3 is 11 amino acids long. CDR3 bases: TGTGCCAGCAGCCAGAGGTTGGCTATCCACTTT. Amino acids: CASSQRLAIHF.

The chain combines TRBV11-2 with TRBJ1-5; D may be TRBD1 (5 bases). This CDR3 has 19 amino acids. The V and J ends lost 0 bases and 3 bases respectively, with 21 bases between them. CDR1 and CDR2 (germline): SGHAT, FQNNGV. The CDR3 protein is CASSLEDWGGPYVNQPQHF. CDR3 nucleotides: TGTGCCAGCAGCTTAGAAGACTGGGGGGGTCCTTATGTCAATCAGCCCCAGCATTTT.